The 6 T cell receptor beta chains listed next were all sequenced from one sample in a study of T cells after posttransplantation cyclophosphamide (dated by TCRdb to about 2016). Taken with the paper, the label for treatment or condition translates to: high-dose cyclophosphamide on days +3 and +4 as single-agent GVHD prophylaxis. PTCy patients received busulfan and fludarabine conditioning, a related or unrelated marrow graft, and cyclophosphamide on days +3 and +4. Receptor amplification or capture employed the immunoSEQ multiplex PCR assay. As stored in TCRdb, this immuneACCESS dataset retains in-frame rearrangements with V and J assigned. A fraction of the clones does not appear; measured against another copy, unresolved V genes explain less than half of the discrepancy, and the remainder lacks a known reason. This sample holds approximately 8,000 clones in total, without any singletons. The ten top clones hold around 6% of the sample.

This specimen consisted of PBMCs, obtained after an allogeneic stem cell transplant with post-transplant cyclophosphamide. These receptors were collected from a male patient younger than 45 who received an allogeneic stem cell transplant from an unrelated donor, was CMV-positive, and had acute and chronic GVHD. In patients who had a transplant, some T cells may come from the graft donor.

This rearrangement joins TRBV27 to TRBJ2-3; D is perhaps TRBD1 (6 bases). The V gene lost 5 bases and the J gene lost 3 bases, with 9 bases spanning the gap. CDR1 is MNHEY, CDR2 SMNVEV, per germline (reference sequence). The CDR3 covers 13 residues. The CDR3 nucleotides read TGTGCCAGCAGTCTAACAGGGACAGATACGCAGTATTTT. It specifies CASSLTGTDTQYF.

This clone was seen ten or more times. The V gene is TRBV10-1, the J gene TRBJ1-1; D is perhaps TRBD1 (5 bases). The V end was cut by 2 bases, the J end by 4 bases, with 11 bases between. This CDR3 has 14 residues. The germline V gene has CDR1 WNHNN and CDR2 SYGVQD (reference sequence). The CDR3 DNA is TGCGCCAGCAGTGAGAGGGGAAGGGGCACTGAAGCTTTCTTT. Encoded protein: CASSERGRGTEAFF.

This clone has at least ten counts. The V call is TRBV29-1, the J call TRBJ2-7, with TRBD1 matching 11 bases. The CDR3 runs 15 residues. The germline gives CDR1 SQVTM, CDR2 ANQGSEA. The trim removed 3 bases at V and 7 bases at J, leaving 11 bases unmatched. CDR3 nucleotide sequence: TGCAGCGTTGATGTATATGGGGACAGGGGGAGTGAGCAGTACTTC. Translated, it gives CSVDVYGDRGSEQYF.

This clone was picked up many times. The chain is built from TRBV11-3 and TRBJ1-2, with no clear D. Germline V gene sequence: CDR1 SGHNT, CDR2 YENEEA. The CDR3 spans 16 residues. V lost 4 bases and J 1 base, leaving 16 bases between the germline ends. The CDR3 here is CASSSGGVTNNYGYTF. For the CDR3, the DNA is TGTGCCAGCAGCTCGGGTGGCGTGACGAATAACTATGGCTACACCTTC.

This clone was counted ten times or more. This chain links TRBV7-9 with TRBJ2-7; maybe TRBD1 (5 bases). V was cut by 0 bases and J by 5 bases, with 20 bases left in between. Germline V lookup: CDR1 SEHNR, CDR2 FQNEAQ (reference sequence). The CDR3 length is 17 residues. The CDR3 nucleotides read TGTGCCAGCAGCTTAGCGGGTACAGGTAGGTTTATCGACGAGCAGTACTTC. As protein: CASSLAGTGRFIDEQYF.

This clone was recorded many times. The chain couples TRBV18 to TRBJ2-1, with D unclear. The CDR3 covers 11 residues. The V gene lost 6 bases and the J gene lost 6 bases, with 6 bases spanning the gap. CDR1 KGHSH and CDR2 LQKENI come from the germline V gene. CDR3 region: CASSSRNEQFF. The CDR3 DNA sequence: TGTGCCAGCTCCTCTCGCAATGAGCAGTTCTTC.